Each of the 21 T cell receptor beta chains below was sequenced from the same sample in a study of T cells in pancreatic ductal adenocarcinoma. Here immunoSEQ multiplex PCR was the method, and the copy in TCRdb shows in-frame clones only, minus some. The sample lists approximately 18,000 clones, 88% occurring once. Selected pancreatic ductal adenocarcinoma patients had undergone surgery without neoadjuvant therapy. The sequenced material came from PBMCs. The receptor source for this set is a human donor with pancreatic ductal adenocarcinoma.

This clone was counted once. The V call is TRBV28, the J call TRBJ2-5, with TRBD1 as a possible D gene (6 bases). CDR1 is MDHEN, CDR2 SYDVKM, per germline. The length of the CDR3 is 15 residues. Trimming shortened V by 1 base and J by 5 bases, and 14 bases separated the two germline ends. This chain's CDR3 is CASSLFRGPDETQYF. The CDR3 region has the DNA TGTGCCAGCAGTTTATTCAGGGGTCCGGATGAGACCCAGTACTTC.

The chain couples TRBV5-1 to TRBJ2-5; 15 bases line up with TRBD2. V trimming: 3 bases; J trimming: 0 bases; junction bases outside the gene matches: 3. CDR1 is SGHRS and CDR2 is YFSETQ in the germline V gene. CDR3 length: 17 amino acids. CDR3 bases: TGCGCCAGCAGCTGGGGACTAGCGGGGGGCAACCAAGAGACCCAGTACTTC. This sequence encodes CASSWGLAGGNQETQYF.

The chain combines TRBV13 with TRBJ1-2; the D is unclear. V lost 3 bases and J 3 bases, leaving 5 bases between the germline ends. The CDR3 is 12 amino acids. CDR1 is PRHDT, CDR2 FYEKMQ, per germline (reference sequence). CDR3 nucleotides: TGTGCCAGCAGCTTCTCTGACTATGGCTACACCTTC. The encoded protein is CASSFSDYGYTF.

The V call is TRBV11-3, the J call TRBJ2-1; 7 bases align to TRBD1. CDR3 length: 17 residues. CDR1 and CDR2 from the germline V gene are SGHNT and YENEEA. Germline trimming cut 5 bases from V and 10 bases from J; bases unmatched to any gene: 20. CDR3 loop: CASSRITLLGTADEQFF. As DNA, the CDR3 is TGTGCCAGCAGCCGGATAACCCTTTTGGGGACAGCTGACGAGCAGTTCTTC.

The rearrangement uses TRBV10-2 and TRBJ2-3, with 7 positions matching TRBD2. Trimming took 6 bases from V and 1 from J; bases not matched to a gene: 10. Germline V gene data show CDR1 as WSHSY and CDR2 as SAAADI. The CDR3 contains 16 residues. In nucleotides, the CDR3 is TGCGCCAGCAGGGGAGGGACGGGACCCCGCACAGATACGCAGTATTTT. It translates to CASRGGTGPRTDTQYF.

The rearrangement links TRBV7-6 to TRBJ2-7; 8 bases are shared with TRBD1. V lost 5 bases, J lost 6 bases, and 3 bases stayed unmatched. Germline V lookup: CDR1 SGHVS, CDR2 FNYEAQ. This CDR3 region has 12 residues. The CDR3 loop reads CASSPGGSEQYF. The DNA of the CDR3 is TGTGCCAGCAGCCCAGGGGGCAGCGAGCAGTACTTC.

DNA of the CDR3: TGTGCCACGAGCGGGGGGCTCTCGAGCACAGATACGCAGTATTTT. It specifies CATSGGLSSTDTQYF. V gene TRBV10-3 combines with J gene TRBJ2-3; 9 nucleotides align to TRBD2. CDR1 and CDR2 from the germline V gene are ENHRY and SYGVKD. CDR3 size: 15 residues. The junction had 8 bases not matched to a gene; V was cut back by 10 bases and J by 0 bases.

This chain joins TRBV6-4 and TRBJ2-2, with D possibly TRBD2 on 5 matching bases. This CDR3 is 14 amino acids long. Trimming shortened V by 6 bases and J by 2 bases, and 10 bases separated the two germline ends. Germline V CDR1 and CDR2: MRHNA, SNTAGT. The CDR3 coding sequence is TGTGCCAGCAGACTAGAAGGAAACACCGGGGAGCTGTTTTTT. The encoded protein is CASRLEGNTGELFF.

The gene calls are TRBV11-3 and TRBJ2-5, with D hard to call. V was cut by 3 bases and J by 0 bases, with 5 bases left in between. This CDR3 comprises 13 residues. CDR1 SGHNT and CDR2 YENEEA come from the germline V gene. The CDR3 protein is CASSLGYQETQYF. The CDR3 nucleotides are TGTGCCAGCAGCTTGGGCTACCAAGAGACCCAGTACTTC.

The chain joins TRBV14 to TRBJ2-2, with 7 bases identical to TRBD2. Trimming removed 0 bases from V and 7 bases from J; junction bases left unmatched: 8. The CDR3 runs to 16 residues. Per the germline V gene, CDR1 is SGHDN and CDR2 is FVKESK. CDR3 coding DNA: TGTGCCAGCAGCCAAGATGAAGCGGGGTCGGGCGGGGAGCTGTTTTTT. Its translation: CASSQDEAGSGGELFF. The complete variable domain, with remaining parts taken from reference TRBV14 and TRBJ2-2, reads EAGVTQFPSHSVIEKGQTVTLRCDPISGHDNLYWYRRVMGKEIKFLLHFVKESKQDESGMPNNRFLAERTGGTYSTLKVQPAELEDSGVYFCASSQDEAGSGGELFFGEGSRLTVL.

This clone was recorded only once. The chain is built from TRBV29-1 and TRBJ1-1, with TRBD1 as a possible D gene (5 bases). Per the germline V gene, CDR1 is SQVTM and CDR2 is ANQGSEA. Trimming removed 4 bases from V and 1 base from J, with 7 bases in between. The CDR3 is 12 residues long. The CDR3 DNA reads as TGCAGCGTTGTTCAGGGGAACACTGAAGCTTTCTTT. Translating gives CSVVQGNTEAFF.

The genes are TRBV7-3 and TRBJ1-4; tentative D call: TRBD1 (5 bases). The CDR3 has 15 amino acids. V was shortened by 3 bases and J by 5 bases, with 13 bases between the two germline ends. CDR1 SGHTA and CDR2 FQGTGA come from the germline V gene. The CDR3 DNA reads as TGTGCCAGCAGCTTGCAGGGCATGGGGAATGAAAAACTGTTTTTT. Translating gives CASSLQGMGNEKLFF.

The chain employs TRBV18 and TRBJ1-1; unclear D gene. V was clipped by 1 base and J by 7 bases, with 13 bases between them. There are 14 residues in the CDR3. Germline loops: CDR1 KGHSH, CDR2 LQKENI. The CDR3 DNA sequence: TGTGCCAGCTCACCACAGGGCGGGGAGGTTGAAGCTTTCTTT. Residues: CASSPQGGEVEAFF. Full variable domain (missing parts from reference TRBV18 and TRBJ1-1): NAGVMQNPRHLVRRRGQEARLRCSPMKGHSHVYWYRQLPEEGLKFMVYLQKENIIDESGMPKERFSAEFPKEGPSILRIQQVVRGDSAAYFCASSPQGGEVEAFFGQGTRLTVV.

The gene calls are TRBV4-2 and TRBJ1-2, with TRBD1 identical over 9 bases. Per the germline V gene, CDR1 is LGHNA and CDR2 is YNFKEQ. The CDR3 is 16 amino acids. Germline trimming cut 3 bases from V and 0 bases from J; bases unmatched to any gene: 5. CDR3 bases: TGTGCCAGCAGCCACGCGACAGGGGGGACTAACTATGGCTACACCTTC. It specifies CASSHATGGTNYGYTF.

This clone was detected only a few times. The chain joins TRBV7-8 to TRBJ2-7; unclear D gene. Germline V gene data show CDR1 as SGHVS and CDR2 as FQNEAQ. V was clipped by 1 base and J by 0 bases, with 7 bases between them. This CDR3 has 14 amino acids. The CDR3 DNA reads TGTGCCAGCAGCTTAGGGGCCATCTCCTACGAGCAGTACTTC. It translates to CASSLGAISYEQYF.

The chain joins TRBV2 to TRBJ2-7; D may be TRBD2 (5 bases). This CDR3 is built from 13 residues. Germline assignment: CDR1 SNHLY and CDR2 FYNNEI. V was cut by 5 bases and J by 9 bases, with 17 bases left in between. The CDR3 here is CASSPRSLAMQYF. DNA for the CDR3: TGTGCCAGCAGTCCCCGTAGTTTAGCGATGCAGTACTTC. The full variable domain, in which reference TRBV2 and TRBJ2-7 provide the parts outside the CDR3, is EPEVTQTPSHQVTQMGQEVILRCVPISNHLYFYWYRQILGQKVEFLVSFYNNEISEKSEIFDDQFSVERPDGSNFTLKIRSTKLEDSAMYFCASSPRSLAMQYFGPGTRLTVT.

The CDR3 here is CAFQRDSNQPQHF. As DNA, the CDR3 is TGTGCCTTCCAGCGAGATAGCAATCAGCCCCAGCATTTT. V and J are TRBV30 and TRBJ1-5; D uncertain. This CDR3 region has 13 residues. Trimming pared 7 bases from V and 0 bases from J, leaving 10 bases between. Germline values: CDR1 GTSNPN, CDR2 SVGIG (reference sequence).

This chain connects TRBV5-1 to TRBJ2-3; D is uncertain. The CDR3 length is 11 residues. The germline V gene encodes CDR1 SGHRS and CDR2 YFSETQ. V lost 4 bases and J 3 bases, leaving 3 bases between the germline ends. This chain's CDR3 is CASSLTDTQYF. Here the CDR3 DNA reads TGCGCCAGCAGCCTGACAGATACGCAGTATTTT.

The V gene is TRBV9, the J gene TRBJ2-1, with D possibly being TRBD1 (6 bases). Germline CDR1 and CDR2: SGDLS and YYNGEE. The V gene lost 0 bases and the J gene lost 5 bases, with 9 bases spanning the gap. The CDR3 consists of 14 residues. The chain's CDR3 is CASSVVPGDNEQFF. CDR3 coding DNA: TGTGCCAGCAGCGTAGTACCAGGGGACAATGAGCAGTTCTTC.

V and J are TRBV6-1 and TRBJ1-2; no definite D call. The CDR3 has 14 amino acids. The germline CDR1 and CDR2 sequences are MNHNS and SASEGT. V was trimmed by 7 bases and J by 0 bases, leaving 12 bases between them. The CDR3 reads CASKGGLANYGYTF. The CDR3 DNA is TGTGCCAGCAAGGGAGGGCTAGCTAACTATGGCTACACCTTC.

The chain employs TRBV19 and TRBJ2-1; possibly TRBD2 for D (6 bases). Germline CDR1 LNHDA, CDR2 SQIVND (reference sequence). The CDR3 spans 17 residues. V lost 0 bases and J 7 bases, leaving 19 bases between the germline ends. The CDR3 DNA follows: TGTGCCAGTAGTATAGATCTCTTGCACACCCGGGGGAATGAGCAGTTCTTC. It specifies CASSIDLLHTRGNEQFF.